The 19 T cell receptor beta chains reported below all come from one sample, sequenced in a study of blood T cell repertoires in COVID-19. Libraries were prepared by immunoSEQ multiplex PCR; TCRdb keeps only in-frame clonotypes and omits some of them. The data show 80,000 to 100,000 clones, with around 86% seen just once and about 9.4% held by the top ten. Material: peripheral blood. These receptors were collected from a man aged 50 to 60 with acute or convalescent COVID-19.

This sequence joins TRBV29-1 and TRBJ2-7; D perhaps matches TRBD1 (6 bases). CDR1 and CDR2 (germline): SQVTM, ANQGSEA. Trimming removed 7 bases at V and 7 bases at J, with 17 bases between. The CDR3 runs to 12 residues. In nucleotides, the CDR3 is TGCAGCGGCCAGGTGGGGGCAAGGGAGCAGTACTTC. This gives the protein CSGQVGAREQYF.

The chain uses TRBV14 and TRBJ2-4; perhaps TRBD1 as D (5 bases). The germline V gene encodes CDR1 SGHDN and CDR2 FVKESK. Trimming took 2 bases from V and 0 from J, leaving 11 bases between them. This CDR3 contains 16 residues. The DNA for the CDR3 is TGTGCCAGCAGCCAACAGGGTGGGCGAGCCAAAAACATTCAGTACTTC. Translated, it gives CASSQQGGRAKNIQYF.

The chain recombines TRBV4-2 with TRBJ2-2; TRBD2 agrees at 7 bases. Germline V gene sequence: CDR1 LGHNA, CDR2 YNFKEQ. The CDR3 is 16 amino acids. Trimming cost V 1 base and J 1 base; bases outside gene matches: 3. Here the CDR3 DNA reads TGTGCCAGCAGCCAAGCTAGCGGAGGGAACACCGGGGAGCTGTTTTTT. Protein sequence: CASSQASGGNTGELFF.

In DNA, the CDR3 is TGCGCCAGCAGCCTACTAGCGGGAGTTTCCGGGGCCAACGTCCTGACTTTC. It is translated as CASSLLAGVSGANVLTF. The chain carries TRBV5-1 and TRBJ2-6, with 11 bases aligning to TRBD2. Trimming removed 4 bases from V and 4 bases from J; junction bases left unmatched: 7. This CDR3 spans 17 amino acids. CDR1 is SGHRS, CDR2 YFSETQ, per germline.

This chain connects TRBV13 to TRBJ1-5; D is unresolved. The germline V gene has CDR1 PRHDT and CDR2 FYEKMQ (reference sequence). V lost 1 base and J 7 bases, leaving 5 bases between the germline ends. The CDR3 runs to 12 residues. The CDR3 spells CASSLESQPQHF. The CDR3 DNA follows: TGTGCCAGCAGCTTAGAGAGCCAGCCCCAGCATTTT.

This clone turned up a few times. The DNA of the CDR3 is TGTGCCAGCAGTTACTCGAGCCGAGCGGGCGGGAGGGCCTGGAATGAGCAGTTCTTC. Its protein product is CASSYSSRAGGRAWNEQFF. The rearrangement joins TRBV6-2 or TRBV6-3 to TRBJ2-1, with 9 bases that match TRBD2. The V gene end was trimmed by 0 bases and the J gene end by 7 bases; junction bases not matched to a gene: 16. The CDR3 totals 19 residues. Germline assignment: CDR1 MNHEY and CDR2 SVGEGT.

This chain joins TRBV10-3 and TRBJ2-1; 9 bases fit TRBD1. Germline lookup yields CDR1 ENHRY and CDR2 SYGVKD. V lost 4 bases, J lost 6 bases, and 7 bases stayed unmatched. CDR3 length equals 15 residues. The CDR3 DNA reads as TGTGCCATCAGTGCCCCCCCGGGACAGGGCAATGAGCAGTTCTTC. It is translated as CAISAPPGQGNEQFF.

The chain recombines TRBV18 with TRBJ1-5; TRBD1 agrees at 9 bases. Trimming took 0 bases from V and 2 from J; bases not matched to a gene: 2. Germline values: CDR1 KGHSH, CDR2 LQKENI. This CDR3 spans 16 amino acids. DNA of the CDR3: TGTGCCAGCTCACCACCGGGACAGGGTGGCAATCAGCCCCAGCATTTT. This translates into CASSPPGQGGNQPQHF.

V usage is TRBV27 and J usage is TRBJ2-2, with 7 bases lining up with TRBD2. CDR1 is MNHEY, CDR2 SMNVEV, per germline (reference sequence). The CDR3 has 16 residues. Trimming took 5 bases from V and 3 from J; bases not matched to a gene: 9. The CDR3 nucleotides read TGTGCCAGCAGTCCTTGGGGGGGTTCGGACACCGGGGAGCTGTTTTTT. Translating it yields CASSPWGGSDTGELFF.

The genes are TRBV18 and TRBJ1-1; possibly TRBD1 for D (6 bases). V lost 8 bases, J lost 7 bases, and 14 bases lay in between. Germline CDR1 reads KGHSH; CDR2 reads LQKENI. The CDR3 totals 12 residues. The CDR3 coding sequence is TGTGCCAGCCACGACAGGATCAATGAAGCTTTCTTT. It is translated as CASHDRINEAFF.

J is TRBJ2-7 and V is TRBV4-2; a weak D match, TRBD2 (5 bases). V lost 1 base to trimming and J lost 7 bases, with 14 bases between them. The CDR3 contains 14 residues. The germline CDR1 and CDR2 sequences are LGHNA and YNFKEQ. The CDR3 DNA reads TGTGCCAGCAGCCAAGCCGGGGATTTAACGGAGCAGTACTTC. Its translation: CASSQAGDLTEQYF.

The chain recombines TRBV7-6 with TRBJ1-6; 8 positions agree with TRBD1. The CDR3 runs 15 residues. The germline V gene has CDR1 SGHVS and CDR2 FNYEAQ. J lost 8 bases, V lost 5 bases, and 8 bases had no gene match. The CDR3 spells CASSKGQARHSPLHF. The CDR3 DNA is TGTGCCAGCAGCAAGGGACAGGCAAGGCATTCACCCCTCCACTTT.

The chain links TRBV6-5 to TRBJ1-2; D remains ambiguous. CDR1 is MNHEY and CDR2 is SVGAGI in the germline V gene. The CDR3 is 13 amino acids. Trimming cost V 4 bases and J 8 bases, with 14 bases left between them. CDR3 coding DNA: TGTGCCAGCAGTTCCCCGCCCCACATAGGCTACACCTTC. This codes for CASSSPPHIGYTF.

The rearrangement uses TRBV14 and TRBJ2-5; a weak D match, TRBD2 (6 bases). There are 19 residues in the CDR3. V dropped 1 base and J dropped 4 bases, with 25 bases sitting between them. Germline CDR1 reads SGHDN; CDR2 reads FVKESK. Here the CDR3 DNA reads TGTGCCAGCAGCCAAGCCGGCGGTTTATCGGGAGACAGACTAGAGACCCAGTACTTC. As protein: CASSQAGGLSGDRLETQYF.

This clone was detected only a few times. The J gene is TRBJ1-1, the V gene TRBV2; D ambiguous. Germline CDR1 is SNHLY and CDR2 is FYNNEI. The CDR3 extends over 15 amino acids. Trimming removed 3 bases from V and 3 bases from J, with 14 bases in between. The CDR3 bases are TGTGCCAGCAGTGATCAGGCCGGGAGGTACACTGAAGCTTTCTTT. Translated, it gives CASSDQAGRYTEAFF.

This clone was observed a single time. The genes are TRBV7-2 and TRBJ2-5, with D possibly matching TRBD2 (5 bases). The CDR3 spans 15 residues. Germline values: CDR1 SGHTA, CDR2 FQGNSA. Deletions cut 3 bases from V and 5 bases from J, with 16 bases between. The CDR3 nucleotides are TGTGCCAGCAGCTTGGGAGCGACGCCTTCGGAGACCCAGTACTTC. Its translation: CASSLGATPSETQYF. Full variable domain (outside the CDR3, taken from reference TRBV7-2 and TRBJ2-5): GAGVSQSPSNKVTEKGKDVELRCDPISGHTALYWYRQSLGQGLEFLIYFQGNSAPDKSGLPSDRFSAERTGGSVSTLTIQRTQQEDSAVYLCASSLGATPSETQYFGPGTRLLVL.

CDR3 residues: CASSMAGRDTEAFF. DNA for the CDR3: TGTGCCAGTAGTATGGCAGGGAGGGACACTGAAGCTTTCTTT. This chain joins TRBV19 and TRBJ1-1; D may be TRBD1 (5 bases). Germline CDR1 is LNHDA and CDR2 is SQIVND (reference sequence). This CDR3 contains 14 residues. Trimming took 3 bases from V and 3 from J, leaving 11 bases between them.

The CDR3 spells CASSQEGRGIQETQYF. CDR3 DNA: TGCGCCAGCAGCCAAGAAGGTAGAGGGATCCAAGAGACCCAGTACTTC. The chain employs TRBV4-1 and TRBJ2-5, with D possibly being TRBD2 (5 bases). CDR1 and CDR2 (germline): MGHRA, YSYEKL. CDR3 length: 16 residues. V lost 0 bases to trimming and J lost 1 base, with 12 bases between them.

The sample holds a few counts of this clone. V is TRBV19 and J is TRBJ1-3, with D possibly being TRBD1 (5 bases). CDR3 length equals 16 residues. Trimming left V 5 bases short and J 0 bases short, with 14 bases between. Germline CDR1 reads LNHDA; CDR2 reads SQIVND (reference sequence). Here the CDR3 DNA reads TGTGCCAGTAGTGCGAGACAGTATCTCTCTGGAAACACCATATATTTT. Protein product: CASSARQYLSGNTIYF.